The rows below give T cell receptor beta chains drawn from one sample of a study of blood T cell repertoires in COVID-19. Sequencing was performed with immunoSEQ multiplex PCR; in TCRdb, only in-frame clones are kept and a portion is missing. The sample yields more than 100,000 clones, roughly 87% seen once. Specimen: peripheral blood. The receptor set was obtained from an elderly man with acute or convalescent COVID-19. CDR3s leave out the opening cysteine and the closing phenylalanine or tryptophan.

V,CDR3
TRBV5-4,ASSPPSSGMRAQY
TRBV12-5,ASALRGNSGANVLT
TRBV7-3,ASSLQGGYNEQF
TRBV6-2/TRBV6-3,ASSTDSRRWY
TRBV19,ASSGDRAGYT
TRBV9,ASAGTGKNTDTQY
TRBV28,ASSSYPVDNGYT
TRBV7-9,ASSPRDGALNTEAF
TRBV7-3,ASSPGQPSGNTIY
TRBV2,ASSYRASNYGYT
TRBV5-1,ASSLDRGHNSPLH
TRBV5-4,ASSPGGAGGSSPLH
TRBV5-4,ASSLQQGSYEQY
TRBV28,ASSLLGRGDQPQH
TRBV2,ASRGQGKGSYEQY
TRBV19,ASSQGILVYEQY
TRBV11-2,ASSLDRGRSNTEAF
TRBV12-5,ASGLGIPPTGGYT
TRBV6-5,ASRVSTGGGGEQF
TRBV7-3,ASSISSSYGQY
TRBV3-1/TRBV3-2,ASSQESTSGRAYEQY
TRBV5-4,ASSLAPAGTGELF
TRBV6-5,ASSYRDTAYEQY
TRBV5-1,ASSLGQAKNIQY
TRBV24-1,ATSDFGSGEPYNEQF
TRBV19,ASTLRSRTPSYNSPLH
TRBV27,ASSGQGNQPQH
TRBV18,ASTVLGADTGELF
TRBV5-1,ASSSTTGGHEQF
TRBV30,AWMRLAGKETQY
TRBV6-6,ASSTGTGNSNQPQH
TRBV3-1/TRBV3-2,ASSHGTGTEAF
TRBV24-1,ATSGQANTGELF
TRBV5-4,ASLPGSGGLNEQF
TRBV25-1,ASSEAGQGQETQY
TRBV6-5,ASSTTTTNTGELF
TRBV7-9,ASSLVRDEQY
TRBV5-1,ASSLGAMGFGNTIY
TRBV27,ASSRGTGGTLSYEQY
TRBV12-5,ASGSRTGTTGNTIY
TRBV6-5,ASSYWAGDEKLF